This passage covers 28 T cell receptor beta chains from one sample sequenced in a study of OX40 agonist ivuxolimab in advanced cancers. Here immunoSEQ multiplex PCR was the method, and the copy in TCRdb shows in-frame clones only, minus some. The sample has under 60,000 clones, around 86% seen once. The material was CD4+ or CD8+ T cells sorted from blood, obtained in a trial of the OX40 agonist ivuxolimab. The receptors derive from an adult with an advanced solid tumor such as melanoma, head and neck, liver or kidney cancer.

V and J are TRBV12-5 and TRBJ2-1, with 7 positions matching TRBD1. After removal of 2 bases from V and 8 bases from J, the junction contained 6 bases not matched to a gene. Per the germline V gene, CDR1 is LGHNT and CDR2 is FRNRAP. This CDR3 region has 14 residues. CDR3 protein: CASGLRGPEDEQFF. CDR3 nucleotide sequence: TGTGCTAGTGGTTTGAGGGGGCCGGAGGATGAGCAGTTCTTC. The full variable domain, completed using reference TRBV12-5 and TRBJ2-1, is DARVTQTPRHKVTEMGQEVTMRCQPILGHNTVFWYRQTMMQGLELLAYFRNRAPLDDSGMPKDRFSAEMPDATLATLKIQPSEPRDSAVYFCASGLRGPEDEQFFGPGTRLTVL.

The V call is TRBV6-6, the J call TRBJ2-1; 13 bases are a match to TRBD2. The junction had 9 bases not matched to a gene; V was cut back by 6 bases and J by 10 bases. Germline values: CDR1 MNHNY, CDR2 SVGAGI (reference sequence). CDR3 length equals 15 residues. In nucleotides, the CDR3 is TGTGCCAGCAGCGAGACTAGCGGGGGGCTGGGGGAGCAGTTCTTC. This gives the protein CASSETSGGLGEQFF.

This chain joins TRBV28 and TRBJ1-1, with a tentative D call TRBD1 (5 bases). V was clipped by 3 bases and J by 5 bases, with 16 bases between them. This CDR3 contains 15 residues. Germline-derived CDR1 and CDR2 are MDHEN and SYDVKM. The CDR3 DNA sequence: TGTGCCAGCAGTTTGGACGGGGCAGGTCTTACTGAAGCTTTCTTT. This encodes CASSLDGAGLTEAFF.

J is TRBJ2-1 and V is TRBV6-6; 7 bases match TRBD2. Germline CDR1 and CDR2: MNHNY and SVGAGI (reference sequence). This CDR3 has 12 residues. After removal of 7 bases from V and 8 bases from J, the junction contained 5 bases not matched to a gene. CDR3 residues: CASKSSGDEQFF. CDR3 coding DNA: TGTGCCAGCAAATCAAGCGGGGATGAGCAGTTCTTC.

The chain is built from TRBV7-9 and TRBJ2-7, with 10 nucleotides matching TRBD1. This CDR3 is built from 15 residues. V trimming: 4 bases; J trimming: 0 bases; junction bases outside the gene matches: 3. The germline gives CDR1 SEHNR, CDR2 FQNEAQ (reference sequence). CDR3 DNA: TGTGCCAGCAGCTCCAGGACAGGGGGCTCCTACGAGCAGTACTTC. It encodes CASSSRTGGSYEQYF. The variable domain in full, with the rest retrieved from reference TRBV7-9 and TRBJ2-7, is DTGVSQNPRHKITKRGQNVTFRCDPISEHNRLYWYRQTLGQGPEFLTYFQNEAQLEKSRLLSDRFSAERPKGSFSTLEIQRTEQGDSAMYLCASSSRTGGSYEQYFGPGTRLTVT.

The gene calls are TRBV27 and TRBJ2-7; D is undetermined. The ends were cut back, 4 bases at V and 0 bases at J, with 10 bases in the middle. Germline CDR1 MNHEY, CDR2 SMNVEV (reference sequence). This CDR3 is built from 14 residues. The CDR3 sequence: CASSSRLYSYEQYF. The CDR3 DNA follows: TGTGCCAGCAGTTCCCGACTCTACTCCTACGAGCAGTACTTC.

This chain joins TRBV5-1 and TRBJ1-1, with D uncertain. Per the germline V gene, CDR1 is SGHRS and CDR2 is YFSETQ. Trimming pared 4 bases from V and 4 bases from J, leaving 11 bases between. The CDR3 spans 13 residues. CDR3 in DNA: TGCGCCAGCAGCATCACAGCAGTCACTGAAGCTTTCTTT. As protein: CASSITAVTEAFF.

The chain couples TRBV6-5 to TRBJ1-5, with unresolved D. The germline CDR1 and CDR2 sequences are MNHEY and SVGAGI. V was cut by 5 bases and J by 0 bases, with 11 bases left in between. The CDR3 covers 15 residues. CDR3 protein: CASSPGPYSNQPQHF. The CDR3 DNA follows: TGTGCCAGCAGTCCCGGGCCTTATAGCAATCAGCCCCAGCATTTT.

This chain uses TRBV6-6 with TRBJ1-3; unclear D gene. The CDR3 covers 14 residues. Trimming left V 8 bases short and J 0 bases short, with 11 bases between. The germline V gene has CDR1 MNHNY and CDR2 SVGAGI (reference sequence). The CDR3 loop is CASLIEISGNTIYF. The CDR3 coding sequence is TGTGCCAGCCTAATAGAAATCTCTGGAAACACCATATATTTT.

The V gene is TRBV7-9, the J gene TRBJ2-1; D may be TRBD2 (6 bases). Germline CDR1 and CDR2: SEHNR and FQNEAQ (reference sequence). The germline V and J ends were trimmed by 1 base and 5 bases, with 9 bases remaining between them. This CDR3 comprises 14 residues. The CDR3 sequence is CASSLGGGDNEQFF. CDR3 coding DNA: TGTGCCAGCAGCTTAGGGGGCGGGGACAATGAGCAGTTCTTC. Full variable domain (outside the CDR3, taken from reference TRBV7-9 and TRBJ2-1): DTGVSQNPRHKITKRGQNVTFRCDPISEHNRLYWYRQTLGQGPEFLTYFQNEAQLEKSRLLSDRFSAERPKGSFSTLEIQRTEQGDSAMYLCASSLGGGDNEQFFGPGTRLTVL.

The chain joins TRBV28 to TRBJ2-5, with D perhaps matching TRBD1 (6 bases). Germline lookup yields CDR1 MDHEN and CDR2 SYDVKM. V dropped 6 bases and J dropped 5 bases, with 16 bases sitting between them. The CDR3 has 14 residues. Written as DNA, the CDR3 is TGTGCCAGCAGGCGCCCACAGGGTAGGGAGACCCAGTACTTC. Its translation: CASRRPQGRETQYF. Full variable domain (rest looked up from reference TRBV28 and TRBJ2-5): DVKVTQSSRYLVKRTGEKVFLECVQDMDHENMFWYRQDPGLGLRLIYFSYDVKMKEKGDIPEGYSVSREKKERFSLILESASTNQTSMYLCASRRPQGRETQYFGPGTRLLVL.

V usage is TRBV5-1 and J usage is TRBJ1-1; tentative D call: TRBD1 (5 bases). Germline V lookup: CDR1 SGHRS, CDR2 YFSETQ. The CDR3 sequence is 14 residues long. V was cut by 3 bases and J by 2 bases, with 11 bases left in between. CDR3 bases: TGCGCCAGCAGCTACCTTGACAGCAACACTGAAGCTTTCTTT. Amino acid sequence: CASSYLDSNTEAFF.

The chain carries TRBV6-5 and TRBJ2-7; 7 nucleotides match TRBD2. CDR1 is MNHEY and CDR2 is SVGAGI in the germline V gene. V dropped 2 bases and J dropped 2; count of bases not matched to a gene: 0. The CDR3 is 13 residues long. CDR3 nucleotides: TGTGCCAGCAGTTACGGGAGGGCCTACGAGCAGTACTTC. It codes for CASSYGRAYEQYF.

The V gene is TRBV27, the J gene TRBJ2-1; D gene uncertain. The V and J ends lost 3 bases and 7 bases respectively, with 10 bases between them. CDR3 length: 13 amino acids. CDR1 is MNHEY and CDR2 is SMNVEV in the germline V gene (reference sequence). CDR3 sequence: CASSFGSGNEQFF. The CDR3 DNA sequence: TGTGCCAGCAGTTTCGGGTCCGGGAATGAGCAGTTCTTC.

This clone appeared once. This chain joins TRBV5-4 and TRBJ2-2; 11 positions match TRBD2. In germline, CDR1 is SGHNT, CDR2 YYREEE (reference sequence). With 4 bases clipped from V and 2 bases from J, the junction kept 7 bases outside the gene matches. The length of the CDR3 is 17 residues. DNA for the CDR3: TGTGCCAGCAGCCCCGGCCTAGCGGGGGGTAACACCGGGGAGCTGTTTTTT. This codes for CASSPGLAGGNTGELFF.

The J gene is TRBJ2-1, the V gene TRBV2, with 9 bases lining up with TRBD2. CDR1 is SNHLY and CDR2 is FYNNEI in the germline V gene. The CDR3 runs 15 residues. V gave up 3 bases and J gave up 3 bases; unmatched junction bases: 3. CDR3 coding DNA: TGTGCCAGCAGTGAGGGACTAGCCTACTACAATGAGCAGTTCTTC. This sequence encodes CASSEGLAYYNEQFF.

The chain links TRBV5-1 to TRBJ2-2, with D perhaps TRBD2 (5 bases). Germline V gene sequence: CDR1 SGHRS, CDR2 YFSETQ. V lost 0 bases, J lost 4 bases, and 10 bases lay in between. CDR3 size: 15 residues. For the CDR3, the DNA is TGCGCCAGCAGCTTGGAGGGAGCGAGCACCGGGGAGCTGTTTTTT. Translated: CASSLEGASTGELFF.

The genes are TRBV9 and TRBJ2-7; the D is unclear. Trimming removed 0 bases from V and 3 bases from J, with 13 bases in between. The length of the CDR3 is 15 residues. Germline CDR1 and CDR2: SGDLS and YYNGEE. CDR3 amino acids: CASSVGWDLIYEQYF. The CDR3, as DNA: TGTGCCAGCAGCGTAGGTTGGGATCTAATCTACGAGCAGTACTTC.

CDR3: CASSPRGGGNTEAFF. CDR3 nucleotide sequence: TGTGCCAGCAGCCCTCGCGGGGGGGGGAACACTGAAGCTTTCTTT. The chain has TRBV11-1 and TRBJ1-1; D perhaps matches TRBD1 (5 bases). The germline gives CDR1 SGHAT, CDR2 FQDESV (reference sequence). V dropped 5 bases and J dropped 1 base, with 14 bases sitting between them. The CDR3 sequence is 15 residues long.

CDR3 sequence reads: CASSSHGRLAGTDTQYF. CDR3 sequence (DNA): TGTGCCAGCAGCTCCCATGGACGACTAGCGGGCACAGATACGCAGTATTTT. This chain connects TRBV7-9 to TRBJ2-3; 9 bases are shared with TRBD2. V shed 4 bases, J shed 1 base, and the junction held 9 bases outside the gene matches. The CDR3 is 17 residues long. CDR1 and CDR2 (germline): SEHNR, FQNEAQ (reference sequence).

V usage is TRBV5-5 and J usage is TRBJ2-7; 9 nucleotides agree with TRBD2. V shed 4 bases, J shed 0 bases, and the junction held 2 bases outside the gene matches. The V gene's germline CDR1 is SGHKS and CDR2 YYEKEE (reference sequence). CDR3 size: 14 residues. The CDR3 DNA reads as TGTGCCAGCAGCAAGACTAGCGGCTCCTACGAGCAGTACTTC. It codes for CASSKTSGSYEQYF. Combining the CDR3 with reference TRBV5-5 and TRBJ2-7 gives the whole variable domain DAGVTQSPTHLIKTRGQQVTLRCSPISGHKSVSWYQQVLGQGPQFIFQYYEKEERGRGNFPDRFSARQFPNYSSELNVNALLLGDSALYLCASSKTSGSYEQYFGPGTRLTVT.

The chain recombines TRBV5-4 with TRBJ1-1; TRBD1 agrees at 7 bases. The V gene's germline CDR1 is SGHNT and CDR2 YYREEE (reference sequence). The CDR3 covers 16 residues. V trimming: 3 bases; J trimming: 4 bases; junction bases outside the gene matches: 12. The CDR3 loop reads CASSSEMRQGLTEAFF. The CDR3 bases are TGTGCCAGCAGCTCCGAAATGAGACAGGGCCTCACTGAAGCTTTCTTT.

The CDR3 DNA is TGCGCCAGCAGCCAAGATGCGGAGGAGACCCAGTACTTC. The encoded protein is CASSQDAEETQYF. This chain joins TRBV4-1 and TRBJ2-5; D is ambiguous. Germline V CDR1 and CDR2: MGHRA, YSYEKL. This CDR3 is 13 amino acids long. V lost 0 bases, J lost 5 bases, and 7 bases lay in between.

V gene TRBV6-6 combines with J gene TRBJ2-3; the match to TRBD2 covers 9 bases. V was pared by 4 bases and J by 1 base, with 6 bases of the junction left unmatched. The CDR3 is 16 residues long. Germline V gene sequence: CDR1 MNHNY, CDR2 SVGAGI (reference sequence). CDR3 amino acids: CASSSIAGEGTDTQYF. CDR3 bases: TGTGCCAGCAGTTCTATAGCGGGAGAGGGCACAGATACGCAGTATTTT.

The chain has TRBV12-5 and TRBJ2-5, with D tentatively TRBD1 (8 bases). This CDR3 region has 16 residues. Germline CDR1 is LGHNT and CDR2 is FRNRAP. V dropped 1 base and J dropped 2 bases, with 14 bases sitting between them. In nucleotides, the CDR3 is TGTGCTAGTGGTTTGGGGACAGGGACTACTCAAGAGACCCAGTACTTC. Protein sequence: CASGLGTGTTQETQYF.

The chain uses TRBV11-2 and TRBJ2-3; the D gene is possibly TRBD2 (7 bases). This CDR3 is 16 amino acids long. The V gene lost 4 bases and the J gene lost 4 bases, with 18 bases spanning the gap. The germline V gene encodes CDR1 SGHAT and CDR2 FQNNGV. CDR3 sequence reads: CASSSPLPGGADTQYF. CDR3 sequence (DNA): TGTGCCAGCAGCTCACCTTTACCGGGGGGCGCAGATACGCAGTATTTT.

The chain uses TRBV29-1 and TRBJ1-1; possible D gene TRBD1, 5 bases. V was cut by 6 bases and J by 11 bases, with 16 bases left in between. Germline values: CDR1 SQVTM, CDR2 ANQGSEA. This CDR3 has 11 amino acids. In nucleotides, the CDR3 is TGCAGCGTAAAAAAGGGCGGGGGTGCTTTCTTT. Protein: CSVKKGGGAFF.

This clone was seen once. At one end the junction does not follow the germline gene, possibly because of a read error. In the same sample, other DNA sequences code for this CDR3. The rearrangement uses TRBV7-7 and TRBJ2-5; 12 nucleotides align to TRBD1. Judging by the DNA end, TRBJ2-7 fits better; the J call may be wrong. Germline V lookup: CDR1 SSHAT, CDR2 FNYEAQ (reference sequence). This CDR3 has 14 residues. The CDR3 region has the DNA TGTGCTAGCAGCCCCGGGACAGGGGGCGGCGAGCAGTACTTC. Amino acid sequence: CASSPGTGGGEQYF.